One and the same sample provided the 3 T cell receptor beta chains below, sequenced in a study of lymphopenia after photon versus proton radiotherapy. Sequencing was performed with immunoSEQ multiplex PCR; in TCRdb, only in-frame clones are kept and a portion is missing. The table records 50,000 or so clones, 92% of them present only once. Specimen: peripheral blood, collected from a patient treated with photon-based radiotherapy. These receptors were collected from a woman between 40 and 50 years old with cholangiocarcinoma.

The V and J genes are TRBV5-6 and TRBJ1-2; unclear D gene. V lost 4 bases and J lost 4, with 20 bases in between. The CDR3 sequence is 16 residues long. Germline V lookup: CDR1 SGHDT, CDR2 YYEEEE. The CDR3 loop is CASSLKADSLLYGYTF. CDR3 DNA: TGTGCCAGCAGCCTGAAGGCGGACTCGTTACTCTATGGCTACACCTTC.

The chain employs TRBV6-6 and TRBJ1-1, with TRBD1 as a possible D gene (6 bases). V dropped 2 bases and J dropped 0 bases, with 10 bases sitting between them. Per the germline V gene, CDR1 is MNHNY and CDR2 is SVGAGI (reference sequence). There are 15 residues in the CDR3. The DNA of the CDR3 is TGTGCCAGCAGTTACCCGGGGGCGATGAACACTGAAGCTTTCTTT. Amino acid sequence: CASSYPGAMNTEAFF.

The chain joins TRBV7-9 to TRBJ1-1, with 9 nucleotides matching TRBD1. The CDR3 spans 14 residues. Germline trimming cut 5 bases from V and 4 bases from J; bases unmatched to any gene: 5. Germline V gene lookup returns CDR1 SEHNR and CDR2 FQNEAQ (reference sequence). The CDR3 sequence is CASSPTGGGTEAFF. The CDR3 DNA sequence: TGTGCCAGCAGCCCTACAGGGGGCGGCACTGAAGCTTTCTTT.